These 25 T cell receptor beta chains were sequenced from one sample in a study of blood T cell repertoires in COVID-19. Assay: immunoSEQ multiplex PCR; the TCRdb copy retains only in-frame clones and omits some. The data show roughly 100,000 clones, with approximately 90% seen just once and less than 6% held by the top ten. Sequenced sample: peripheral blood. The receptors originated from a woman older than 75 with active COVID-19.

The genes are TRBV6-6 and TRBJ2-7; maybe TRBD1 (6 bases). The CDR3 is 13 residues long. CDR1 and CDR2 (germline): MNHNY, SVGAGI (reference sequence). V dropped 6 bases and J dropped 3 bases, with 12 bases sitting between them. Written as DNA, the CDR3 is TGTGCCAGCAGCCTGGGACACTACTACGAGCAGTACTTC. It yields the protein CASSLGHYYEQYF.

The J gene is TRBJ2-6, the V gene TRBV18; 7 nucleotides line up with TRBD2. With 3 bases clipped from V and 0 bases from J, the junction kept 5 bases outside the gene matches. The V gene's germline CDR1 is KGHSH and CDR2 LQKENI. The CDR3 sequence is 17 residues long. Here the CDR3 DNA reads TGTGCCAGCTCACCCCTAGCGGAAGCCTCTGGGGCCAACGTCCTGACTTTC. This encodes CASSPLAEASGANVLTF.

The chain combines TRBV9 with TRBJ1-2; 8 nucleotides agree with TRBD1. This CDR3 is built from 15 residues. V lost 4 bases to trimming and J lost 1 base; unmatched junction nucleotides: 6. The germline V gene encodes CDR1 SGDLS and CDR2 YYNGEE. The CDR3 coding sequence is TGTGCCAGCAGCCCCGGGACAGGAAATAACTATGGCTACACCTTC. It is translated as CASSPGTGNNYGYTF.

J is TRBJ1-5 and V is TRBV28; D call uncertain. This CDR3 spans 13 amino acids. Germline V gene sequence: CDR1 MDHEN, CDR2 SYDVKM. Trimming shortened V by 2 bases and J by 7 bases, and 9 bases separated the two germline ends. CDR3 DNA: TGTGCCAGCAGTTTAGGTTCCTACCAGCCCCAGCATTTT. It is translated as CASSLGSYQPQHF.

The chain couples TRBV19 to TRBJ2-5, with 9 bases lining up with TRBD1. After removal of 3 bases from V and 4 bases from J, the junction contained 6 bases not matched to a gene. CDR3 length equals 15 residues. The germline V gene encodes CDR1 LNHDA and CDR2 SQIVND (reference sequence). CDR3 in amino acids: CASSIITGGTETQYF. DNA of the CDR3: TGTGCCAGTAGTATTATCACAGGGGGCACAGAGACCCAGTACTTC.

The table lists this clone with a count of one. V gene TRBV27 combines with J gene TRBJ2-7, with a possible D match to TRBD1 (6 bases). The CDR3 is 14 residues long. V lost 6 bases and J lost 0, with 12 bases in between. In germline, CDR1 is MNHEY, CDR2 SMNVEV (reference sequence). CDR3 loop: CASSPRQDSYEQYF. CDR3 coding DNA: TGTGCCAGCAGCCCCCGACAGGACTCCTACGAGCAGTACTTC.

This chain links TRBV18 with TRBJ1-5, with D perhaps TRBD1 (6 bases). This CDR3 region has 14 residues. Germline CDR1 and CDR2: KGHSH and LQKENI. Trimming cost V 2 bases and J 4 bases, with 9 bases left between them. The DNA for the CDR3 is TGTGCCAGCTCACCAAGGACAGAAAATCAGCCCCAGCATTTT. Protein sequence: CASSPRTENQPQHF.

This rearrangement joins TRBV13 to TRBJ1-2, with 9 bases that match TRBD1. The junction had 8 bases not matched to a gene; V was cut back by 4 bases and J by 8 bases. This CDR3 is built from 14 residues. Germline values: CDR1 PRHDT, CDR2 FYEKMQ (reference sequence). The CDR3 here is CASSSQGQGFGYTF. In DNA, the CDR3 is TGTGCCAGCAGCTCCCAGGGACAGGGTTTCGGCTACACCTTC.

V and J are TRBV7-2 and TRBJ1-2; 8 nucleotides align to TRBD1. The CDR3 loop spans 15 amino acids. V lost 3 bases and J lost 3; bases outside the gene matches: 6. The germline V gene encodes CDR1 SGHTA and CDR2 FQGNSA. The CDR3 loop reads CASSFQGAHDYGYTF. In nucleotides, the CDR3 is TGTGCCAGCAGCTTCCAGGGGGCGCACGACTATGGCTACACCTTC.

Worth noting for this clone: This sample also contains other DNA sequences that code for the same CDR3. This chain links TRBV28 with TRBJ2-7; tentative D call: TRBD1 (5 bases). CDR1 is MDHEN, CDR2 SYDVKM, per germline. Trimming stripped 5 bases from V and 0 bases from J, with 8 bases between. The CDR3 spans 13 residues. CDR3 loop: CASSPGSSYEQYF. The CDR3 DNA follows: TGTGCCAGCAGTCCAGGGTCCTCCTACGAGCAGTACTTC.

This chain uses TRBV20-1 with TRBJ2-7; tentatively, D is TRBD2 (6 bases). Germline CDR1 and CDR2: DFQATT and SNEGSKA (reference sequence). The V gene lost 3 bases and the J gene lost 3 bases, with 12 bases spanning the gap. This CDR3 is built from 13 residues. Here the CDR3 reads CSASRLDNYEQYF. The DNA for the CDR3 is TGCAGTGCTAGTCGACTAGACAACTACGAGCAGTACTTC.

The CDR3 loop reads CASSIAQGDTEAFF. The CDR3 region has the DNA TGTGCCAGCTCAATCGCGCAGGGGGACACTGAAGCTTTCTTT. The rearrangement uses TRBV18 and TRBJ1-1, with 7 bases matching TRBD1. The CDR3 covers 14 residues. The V gene end was trimmed by 5 bases and the J gene end by 3 bases; junction bases not matched to a gene: 6. Looked up from germline, CDR1 is KGHSH and CDR2 is LQKENI.

The rearrangement uses TRBV7-9 and TRBJ1-6; the D is unclear. With 4 bases removed from V and 8 bases from J, the gap between germline ends came to 12 bases. CDR3 length equals 14 residues. The germline V gene has CDR1 SEHNR and CDR2 FQNEAQ (reference sequence). For the CDR3, the DNA is TGTGCCAGCAGCTCGAGTCGGGTGGATTCACCCCTCCACTTT. Protein: CASSSSRVDSPLHF.

As regards this clone: The same CDR3 can be traced to other DNA sequences in this sample. The rearrangement links TRBV7-2 to TRBJ2-2; 7 bases line up with TRBD1. The J segment lost 5 bases and the V segment lost 5 bases, leaving 2 bases of the junction unmatched. Germline loops: CDR1 SGHTA, CDR2 FQGNSA. The CDR3 is 13 residues long. CDR3 nucleotides: TGTGCCAGCAGCCCACAGGGGACCGGGGAGCTGTTTTTT. Translation: CASSPQGTGELFF.

The V call is TRBV29-1, the J call TRBJ1-2; tentatively, D is TRBD1 (5 bases). The CDR3 contains 13 residues. The germline V gene has CDR1 SQVTM and CDR2 ANQGSEA. With 7 bases removed from V and 8 bases from J, the gap between germline ends came to 20 bases. CDR3 in DNA: TGCAGCGCTTGGGGCGACAGCCTGGGGGGCTACACCTTC. Protein sequence: CSAWGDSLGGYTF.

The chain combines TRBV20-1 with TRBJ1-2; tentatively, D is TRBD1 (6 bases). The V end lost 3 bases, the J end lost 5 bases, and 13 bases lay between the germline ends. The germline CDR1 and CDR2 sequences are DFQATT and SNEGSKA (reference sequence). CDR3 size: 13 residues. CDR3 coding DNA: TGCAGTGCTAGTCAGGGGAGAGGTTATGGCTACACCTTC. It codes for CSASQGRGYGYTF.

This chain connects TRBV6-1 to TRBJ2-7; 12 bases align to TRBD2. The CDR3 is 19 residues long. V trimming: 1 base; J trimming: 4 bases; junction bases outside the gene matches: 14. Germline V lookup: CDR1 MNHNS, CDR2 SASEGT. CDR3 amino acids: CASSEVGAGLAGLGYEQYF. CDR3 DNA sequence: TGTGCCAGCAGTGAAGTAGGAGCAGGACTAGCGGGGTTGGGGTACGAGCAGTACTTC.

J is TRBJ2-2 and V is TRBV11-2; tentative D call: TRBD2 (5 bases). The CDR3 runs 18 residues. Germline V gene data show CDR1 as SGHAT and CDR2 as FQNNGV. V lost 9 bases and J 0 bases, leaving 23 bases between the germline ends. The CDR3 here is CASPSSPAAITNTGELFF. CDR3 sequence (DNA): TGTGCCAGTCCCTCGAGCCCAGCGGCGATCACGAACACCGGGGAGCTGTTTTTT.

The chain recombines TRBV4-2 with TRBJ2-4; TRBD2 matches at 13 bases. Trimming at V came to 1 base and at J to 0 bases, leaving 6 bases not matched to a gene. The CDR3 is made up of 19 amino acids. Germline CDR1 is LGHNA and CDR2 is YNFKEQ. The DNA for the CDR3 is TGTGCCAGCAGCCAAGGCGGACTAGCGGGAGAGGGAGCCAAAAACATTCAGTACTTC. This codes for CASSQGGLAGEGAKNIQYF.

This chain uses TRBV5-5 with TRBJ2-1, with 7 bases matching TRBD2. The germline CDR1 and CDR2 sequences are SGHKS and YYEKEE (reference sequence). With V trimmed by 4 bases and J by 0 bases, 1 base remained unmatched. The CDR3 loop spans 14 amino acids. The CDR3 loop is CASSGGSSYNEQFF. The DNA of the CDR3 is TGTGCCAGCAGCGGCGGGAGCTCCTACAATGAGCAGTTCTTC.

This chain joins TRBV24-1 and TRBJ1-2; 10 nucleotides match TRBD1. Per the germline V gene, CDR1 is KGHDR and CDR2 is SFDVKD. This CDR3 has 16 amino acids. The V segment lost 2 bases and the J segment 3 bases; nucleotides outside the gene matches: 5. The CDR3 DNA reads as TGTGCCACCAGTGATTCGGCCGGGACAGGGGACTATGGCTACACCTTC. It codes for CATSDSAGTGDYGYTF.

V usage is TRBV27 and J usage is TRBJ2-3; 7 nucleotides line up with TRBD1. This CDR3 has 15 amino acids. CDR1 and CDR2 from the germline V gene are MNHEY and SMNVEV (reference sequence). With 4 bases clipped from V and 4 bases from J, the junction kept 8 bases outside the gene matches. The CDR3 bases are TGTGCCAGCAGTTCGTATGGACAGGAGGCAGATACGCAGTATTTT. It encodes CASSSYGQEADTQYF.

The chain's CDR3 is CASSQDWDRGLHNEQFF. CDR3 nucleotide sequence: TGTGCCAGCAGCCAAGACTGGGACAGGGGGTTACACAATGAGCAGTTCTTC. V and J are TRBV3-1 (or the pseudogene TRBV3-2) and TRBJ2-1; 11 positions agree with TRBD1. J lost 5 bases, V lost 0 bases, and 6 bases had no gene match. CDR1 LGHDT and CDR2 YNNKEL come from the germline V gene (reference sequence). The CDR3 contains 17 residues.

This chain uses TRBV6-5 with TRBJ1-2, with D unresolved. The germline gives CDR1 MNHEY, CDR2 SVGAGI. The CDR3 length is 13 residues. The V end was cut by 0 bases, the J end by 8 bases, with 10 bases between. The CDR3 region is CASSYSGRQGYTF. The CDR3 bases are TGTGCCAGCAGTTACTCGGGGAGGCAGGGCTACACCTTC.

The chain links TRBV11-3 to TRBJ2-7, with 8 bases that match TRBD2. The CDR3 loop spans 13 amino acids. In germline, CDR1 is SGHNT, CDR2 YENEEA. Trimming cost V 5 bases and J 0 bases; bases outside gene matches: 0. The CDR3 region is CASSTSGSYEQYF. As DNA, the CDR3 is TGTGCCAGCAGCACTAGCGGCTCCTACGAGCAGTACTTC.